This T cell receptor (beta chain) originates from a study of blood T cell repertoires in COVID-19. The germline gives CDR1 SEHNR, CDR2 FQNEAQ (reference sequence). CDR3 length equals 14 residues. The trim removed 6 bases at V and 1 base at J, leaving 5 bases unmatched. Authors' data handling: Estimated nucleated cell counts came from reference gene primer amplification. Using immunoSEQ multiplex PCR, the repertoire was profiled, and TCRdb retains in-frame clones only, with some absent. The DNA was the basis for D and trimming; V, J and clone size are from that table. The sample shows 150,000 to 200,000 clones, around 81% of them seen only once.

This sequence joins TRBV7-9 and TRBJ2-7, with 8 nucleotides matching TRBD1. Sequenced input: peripheral blood. The sequence derives from a man aged 60-69 years with active or convalescent COVID-19. CDR3 residues: CASSTGTGSYEQYF. The CDR3 DNA reads as TGTGCCAGCAGTACCGGGACAGGATCCTACGAGCAGTACTTC.